The T cell receptor (beta chain) described here comes from a study of T cell clones after liver transplantation. Profiled with immunoSEQ multiplex PCR; TCRdb holds only in-frame clones, not every one. The sample consists of some 59,000 clones, about 70% of them appearing once. The CDR3 length is 12 residues. The V end was cut by 8 bases, the J end by 6 bases, with 11 bases between. Germline V gene lookup returns CDR1 SNHLY and CDR2 FYNNEI. This receptor was identified in a human donor who received a liver transplant. This rearrangement joins TRBV2 to TRBJ1-5; D perhaps matches TRBD1 (6 bases). Sequencing used CD4+ T cells from blood, obtained before liver transplant. This chain's CDR3 is CASGGARQPQHF. The CDR3 DNA reads TGTGCCAGCGGGGGGGCCCGTCAGCCCCAGCATTTT.